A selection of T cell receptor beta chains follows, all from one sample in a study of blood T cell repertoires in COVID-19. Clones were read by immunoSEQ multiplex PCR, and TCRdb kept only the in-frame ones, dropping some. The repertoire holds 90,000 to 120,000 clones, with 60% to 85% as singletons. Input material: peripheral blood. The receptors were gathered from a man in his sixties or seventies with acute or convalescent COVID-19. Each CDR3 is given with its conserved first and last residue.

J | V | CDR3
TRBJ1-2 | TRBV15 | CATSKAPWLGGRGLNYGYTF
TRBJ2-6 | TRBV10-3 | CAISESDRGLGANVLTF
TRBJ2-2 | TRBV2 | CASSDTRGELFF
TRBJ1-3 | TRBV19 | CASVVQGPGNTIYF
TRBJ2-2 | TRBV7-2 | CASSTGGNTGELFF
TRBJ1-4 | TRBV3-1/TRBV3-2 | CASSQDGLGRKEKLFF
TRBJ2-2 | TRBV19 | CASSILATGRTGELFF
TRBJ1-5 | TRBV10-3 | CAISLSGGDNQPQHF
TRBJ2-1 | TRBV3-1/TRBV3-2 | CAASPRNRNEQFF
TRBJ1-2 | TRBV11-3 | CASSLEDRTDYGYTF
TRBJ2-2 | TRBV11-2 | CASSSGQGFTGELFF
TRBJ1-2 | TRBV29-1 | CSVEGGGERDYGYTF
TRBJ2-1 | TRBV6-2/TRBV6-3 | CASSYGGTGSYEQFF
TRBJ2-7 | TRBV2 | CASSVAGGPYEQYF
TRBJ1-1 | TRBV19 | CASSMVAGTEAFF
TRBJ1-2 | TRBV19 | CASKQGNYGYTF